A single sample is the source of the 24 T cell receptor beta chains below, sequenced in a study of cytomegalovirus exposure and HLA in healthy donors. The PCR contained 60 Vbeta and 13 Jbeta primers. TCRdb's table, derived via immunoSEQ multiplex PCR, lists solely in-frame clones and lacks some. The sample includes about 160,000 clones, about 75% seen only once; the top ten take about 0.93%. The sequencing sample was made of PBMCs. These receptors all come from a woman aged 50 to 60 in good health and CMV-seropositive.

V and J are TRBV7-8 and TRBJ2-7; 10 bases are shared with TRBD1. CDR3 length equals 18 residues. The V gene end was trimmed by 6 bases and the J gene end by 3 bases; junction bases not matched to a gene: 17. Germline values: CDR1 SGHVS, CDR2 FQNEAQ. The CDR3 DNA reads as TGTGCCAGCAGATCCGGGACAGGGGTTCCTTTCTGGGGCTACGAGCAGTACTTC. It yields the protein CASRSGTGVPFWGYEQYF.

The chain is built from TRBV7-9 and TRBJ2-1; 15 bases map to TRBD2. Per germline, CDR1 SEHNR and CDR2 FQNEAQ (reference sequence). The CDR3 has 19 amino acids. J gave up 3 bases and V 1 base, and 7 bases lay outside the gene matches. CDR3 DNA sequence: TGTGCCAGCAGCTTAGGGACTAGCGGGAGGGTCCCTCTCTACAATGAGCAGTTCTTC. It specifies CASSLGTSGRVPLYNEQFF.

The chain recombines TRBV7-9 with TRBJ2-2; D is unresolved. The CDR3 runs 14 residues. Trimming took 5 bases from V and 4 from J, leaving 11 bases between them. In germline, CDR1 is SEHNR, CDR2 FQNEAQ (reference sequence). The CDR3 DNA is TGTGCCAGCAGCCCTACGGTGAGCACCGGGGAGCTGTTTTTT. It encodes CASSPTVSTGELFF.

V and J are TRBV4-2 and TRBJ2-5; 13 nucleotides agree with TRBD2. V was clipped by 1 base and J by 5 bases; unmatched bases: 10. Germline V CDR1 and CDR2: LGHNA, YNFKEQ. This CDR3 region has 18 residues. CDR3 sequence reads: CASSQGTSGRGIGETQYF. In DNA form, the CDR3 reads TGTGCCAGCAGCCAAGGAACTAGCGGGAGGGGGATAGGGGAGACCCAGTACTTC.

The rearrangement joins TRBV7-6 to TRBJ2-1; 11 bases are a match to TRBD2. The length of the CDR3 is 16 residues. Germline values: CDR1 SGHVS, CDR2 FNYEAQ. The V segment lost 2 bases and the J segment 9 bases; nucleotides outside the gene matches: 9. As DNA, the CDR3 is TGTGCCAGCAGCTTATCCACTAGCGGGAGAGGTAGTGAGCAGTTCTTC. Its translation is CASSLSTSGRGSEQFF.

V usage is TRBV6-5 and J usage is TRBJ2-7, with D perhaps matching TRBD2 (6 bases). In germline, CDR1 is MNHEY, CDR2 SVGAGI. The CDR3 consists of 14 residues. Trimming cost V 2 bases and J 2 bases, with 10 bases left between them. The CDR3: CASSYLGGTYEQYF. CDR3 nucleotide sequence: TGTGCCAGCAGTTACCTTGGGGGGACCTACGAGCAGTACTTC.

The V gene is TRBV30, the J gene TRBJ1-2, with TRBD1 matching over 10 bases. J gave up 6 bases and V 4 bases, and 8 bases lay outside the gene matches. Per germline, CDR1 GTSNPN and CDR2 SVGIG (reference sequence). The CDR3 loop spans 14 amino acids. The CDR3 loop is CAWTIRQGADGYTF. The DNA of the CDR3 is TGTGCCTGGACGATTAGACAGGGGGCCGATGGCTACACCTTC.

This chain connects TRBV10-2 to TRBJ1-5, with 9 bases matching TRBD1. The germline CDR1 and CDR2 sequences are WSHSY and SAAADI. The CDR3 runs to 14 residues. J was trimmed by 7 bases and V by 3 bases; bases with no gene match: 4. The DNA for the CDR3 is TGCGCCAGCAGTGACCGGGACAGGGTCCAGCCCCAGCATTTT. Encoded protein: CASSDRDRVQPQHF.

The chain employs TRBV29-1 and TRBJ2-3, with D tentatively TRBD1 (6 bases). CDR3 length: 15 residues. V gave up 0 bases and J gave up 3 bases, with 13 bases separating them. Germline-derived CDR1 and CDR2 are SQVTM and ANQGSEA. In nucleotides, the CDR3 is TGCAGCGTTGAAGACAGGGGCCCCGGTACAGATACGCAGTATTTT. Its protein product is CSVEDRGPGTDTQYF.

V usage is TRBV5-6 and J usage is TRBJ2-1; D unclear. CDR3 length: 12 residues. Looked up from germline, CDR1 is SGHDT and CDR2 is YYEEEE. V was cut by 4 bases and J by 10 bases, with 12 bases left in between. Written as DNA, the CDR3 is TGTGCCAGCAGCCTGGTTGAGTACGAGCAGTTCTTC. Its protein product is CASSLVEYEQFF.

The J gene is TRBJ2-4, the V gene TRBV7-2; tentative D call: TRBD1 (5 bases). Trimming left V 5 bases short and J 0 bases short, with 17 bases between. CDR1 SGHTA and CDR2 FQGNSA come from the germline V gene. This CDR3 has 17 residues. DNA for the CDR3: TGTGCCAGCAGCCCCCTCGCAGGGCTTCTAGCCAAAAACATTCAGTACTTC. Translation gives CASSPLAGLLAKNIQYF.

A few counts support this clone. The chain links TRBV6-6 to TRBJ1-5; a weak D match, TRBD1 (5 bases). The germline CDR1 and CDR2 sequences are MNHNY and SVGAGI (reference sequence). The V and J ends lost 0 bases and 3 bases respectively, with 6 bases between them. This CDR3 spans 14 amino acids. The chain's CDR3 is CASSYSTANQPQHF. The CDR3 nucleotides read TGTGCCAGCAGTTACTCGACAGCCAATCAGCCCCAGCATTTT.

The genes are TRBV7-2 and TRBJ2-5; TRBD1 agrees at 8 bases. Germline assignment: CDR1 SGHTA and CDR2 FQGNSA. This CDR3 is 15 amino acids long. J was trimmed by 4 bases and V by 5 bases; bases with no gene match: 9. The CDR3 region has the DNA TGTGCCAGCAGCCCTTCTTTGGACAGGGTAGAGACCCAGTACTTC. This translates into CASSPSLDRVETQYF.

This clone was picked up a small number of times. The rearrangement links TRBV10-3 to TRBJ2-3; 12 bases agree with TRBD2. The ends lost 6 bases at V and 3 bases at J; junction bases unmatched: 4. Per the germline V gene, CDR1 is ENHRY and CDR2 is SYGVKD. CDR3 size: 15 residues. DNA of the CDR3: TGTGCCATCAGCCCTAGCGGGGGGGCGACAGATACGCAGTATTTT. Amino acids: CAISPSGGATDTQYF.

The CDR3, as DNA: TGTGCCAGCAGTTATATAGCGGGAGCTACCTACAATGAGCAGTTCTTC. Its protein product is CASSYIAGATYNEQFF. This rearrangement joins TRBV6-5 to TRBJ2-1; 9 bases line up with TRBD2. The CDR3 loop spans 16 amino acids. Germline CDR1 MNHEY, CDR2 SVGAGI. The J segment lost 2 bases and the V segment lost 3 bases, leaving 5 bases of the junction unmatched.

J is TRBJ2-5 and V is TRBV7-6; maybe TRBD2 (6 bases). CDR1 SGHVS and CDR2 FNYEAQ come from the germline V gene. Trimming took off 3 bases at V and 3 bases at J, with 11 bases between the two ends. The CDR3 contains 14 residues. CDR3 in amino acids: CASSFRGGEETQYF. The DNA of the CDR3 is TGTGCCAGCAGCTTTCGGGGCGGGGAAGAGACCCAGTACTTC.

CDR3 sequence (DNA): TGTGCCAGCAGCTTAACTAGCGGGAGGGCCGGGGAGCTGTTTTTT. It yields the protein CASSLTSGRAGELFF. This chain connects TRBV7-6 to TRBJ2-2; 13 positions match TRBD2. The V gene's germline CDR1 is SGHVS and CDR2 FNYEAQ. This CDR3 has 15 amino acids. V shed 2 bases, J shed 6 bases, and the junction held 0 bases outside the gene matches.

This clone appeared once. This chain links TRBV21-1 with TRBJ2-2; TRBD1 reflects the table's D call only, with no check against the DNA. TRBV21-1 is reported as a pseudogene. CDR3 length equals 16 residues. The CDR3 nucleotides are TGTGCCAGCAGCCCTCGGGACAGGGAGAACACCGGGGAGCTGTTTTTT. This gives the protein CASSPRDRENTGELFF.

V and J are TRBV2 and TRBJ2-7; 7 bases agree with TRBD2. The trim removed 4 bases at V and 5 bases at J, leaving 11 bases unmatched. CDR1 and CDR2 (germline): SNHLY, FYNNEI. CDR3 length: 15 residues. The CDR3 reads CASSGGGIKGHEQYF. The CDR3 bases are TGTGCCAGCAGTGGGGGGGGAATCAAGGGACACGAGCAGTACTTC.

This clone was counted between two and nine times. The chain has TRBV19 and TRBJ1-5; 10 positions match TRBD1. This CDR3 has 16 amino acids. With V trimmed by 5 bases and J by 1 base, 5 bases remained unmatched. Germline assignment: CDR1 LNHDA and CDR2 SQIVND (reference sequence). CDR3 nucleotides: TGTGCCAGTAGTGTGAGACAGGGGGCGAGCAATCAGCCCCAGCATTTT. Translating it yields CASSVRQGASNQPQHF.

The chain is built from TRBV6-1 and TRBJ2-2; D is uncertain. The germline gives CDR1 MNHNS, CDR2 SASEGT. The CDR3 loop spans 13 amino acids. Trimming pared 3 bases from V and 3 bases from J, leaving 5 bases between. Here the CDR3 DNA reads TGTGCCAGCAGTGACTTTTACACCGGGGAGCTGTTTTTT. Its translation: CASSDFYTGELFF.

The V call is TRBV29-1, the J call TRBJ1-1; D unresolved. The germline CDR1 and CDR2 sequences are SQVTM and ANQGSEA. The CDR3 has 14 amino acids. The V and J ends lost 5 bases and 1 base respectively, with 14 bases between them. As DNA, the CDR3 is TGCAGCGTTTCTTCTCGTTTCTCGAACACTGAAGCTTTCTTT. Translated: CSVSSRFSNTEAFF.

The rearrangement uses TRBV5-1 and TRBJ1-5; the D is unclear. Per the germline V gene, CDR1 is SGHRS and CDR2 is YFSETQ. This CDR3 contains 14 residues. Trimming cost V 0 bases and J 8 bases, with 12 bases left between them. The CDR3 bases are TGCGCCAGCAGCTTGGGGGCCAACGGTAAGCCCCAGCATTTT. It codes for CASSLGANGKPQHF.

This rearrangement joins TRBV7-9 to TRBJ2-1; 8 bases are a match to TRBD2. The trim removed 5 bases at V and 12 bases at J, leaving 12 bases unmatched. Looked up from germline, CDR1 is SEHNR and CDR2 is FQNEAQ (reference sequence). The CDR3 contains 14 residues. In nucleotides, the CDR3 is TGTGCCAGCAGCCCCCTTATCGGGGGGGGAGGGCAGTTCTTC. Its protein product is CASSPLIGGGGQFF.